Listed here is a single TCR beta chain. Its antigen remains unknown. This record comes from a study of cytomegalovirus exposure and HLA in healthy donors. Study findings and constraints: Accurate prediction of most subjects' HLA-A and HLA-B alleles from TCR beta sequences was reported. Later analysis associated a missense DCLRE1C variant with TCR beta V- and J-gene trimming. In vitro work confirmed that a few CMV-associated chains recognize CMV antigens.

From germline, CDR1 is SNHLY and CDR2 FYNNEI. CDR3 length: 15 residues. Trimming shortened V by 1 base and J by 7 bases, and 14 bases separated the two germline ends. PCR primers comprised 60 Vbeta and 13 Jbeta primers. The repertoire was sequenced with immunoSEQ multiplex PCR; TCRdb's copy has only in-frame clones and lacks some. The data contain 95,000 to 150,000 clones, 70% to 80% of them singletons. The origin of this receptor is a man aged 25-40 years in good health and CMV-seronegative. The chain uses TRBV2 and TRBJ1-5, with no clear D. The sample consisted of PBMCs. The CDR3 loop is CASSEDRVAPQPQHF. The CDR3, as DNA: TGTGCCAGCAGTGAAGACCGGGTAGCTCCCCAGCCCCAGCATTTT.